The clone carrying this T cell receptor beta chain came up many times. Antigen unknown. Each cDNA molecule carried a unique molecular identifier. MiXCR was run by TCRdb on the 5' RACE reads, yielding one entry per CDR3 protein. The sample lists some 48,000 distinct CDR3 sequences, about 4.2% seen once, with 6% in the top ten. V shed 0 bases and J shed 6 bases, with 12 bases lying between them. This CDR3 comprises 15 residues. The germline CDR1 and CDR2 sequences are KGHSH and LQKENI. This sample stems from a study of early T cells in non-severe SARS-CoV-2 infection. Across the study: Sequencing of unsorted whole blood was done on bulk RNA, leaving chains unpaired.

Broader study findings: Private and CD4 specificities were missed by VDJdb matching, skewed to anti-spike CD8.

The rearrangement links TRBV18 to TRBJ1-3; D is uncertain. This TCR derives from an adult who was a healthcare worker with PCR-confirmed SARS-CoV-2 infection or an uninfected control (not recorded which). The source material was whole blood. This CDR3 is CASSPPSRRANTIYF. As DNA, the CDR3 is TGTGCCAGCTCACCACCGTCAAGGAGGGCAAACACCATATATTTT.